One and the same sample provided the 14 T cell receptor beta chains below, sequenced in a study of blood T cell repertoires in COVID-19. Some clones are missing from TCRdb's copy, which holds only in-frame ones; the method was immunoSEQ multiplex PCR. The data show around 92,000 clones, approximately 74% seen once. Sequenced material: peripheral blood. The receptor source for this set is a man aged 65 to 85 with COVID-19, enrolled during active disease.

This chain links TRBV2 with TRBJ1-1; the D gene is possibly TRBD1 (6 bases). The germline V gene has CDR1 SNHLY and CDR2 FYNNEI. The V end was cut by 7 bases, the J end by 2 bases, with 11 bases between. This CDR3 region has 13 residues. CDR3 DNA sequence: TGTGCCAGCAAAGGACAGAGCAACACTGAAGCTTTCTTT. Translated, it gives CASKGQSNTEAFF.

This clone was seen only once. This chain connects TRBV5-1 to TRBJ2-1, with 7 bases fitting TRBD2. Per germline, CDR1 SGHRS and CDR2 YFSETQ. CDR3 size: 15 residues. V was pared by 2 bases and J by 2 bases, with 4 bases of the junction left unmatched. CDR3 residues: CASSFGAGAYNEQFF. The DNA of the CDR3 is TGCGCCAGCAGCTTCGGTGCGGGAGCCTACAATGAGCAGTTCTTC.

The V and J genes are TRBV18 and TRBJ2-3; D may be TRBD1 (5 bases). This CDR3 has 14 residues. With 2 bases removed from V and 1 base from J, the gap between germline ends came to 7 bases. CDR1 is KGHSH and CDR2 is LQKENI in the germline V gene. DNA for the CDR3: TGTGCCAGCTCACCAATACAGGGCACAGATACGCAGTATTTT. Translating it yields CASSPIQGTDTQYF.

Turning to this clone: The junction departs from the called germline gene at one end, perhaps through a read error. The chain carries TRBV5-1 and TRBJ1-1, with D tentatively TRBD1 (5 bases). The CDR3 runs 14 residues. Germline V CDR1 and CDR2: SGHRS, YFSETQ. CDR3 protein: CASSGGTANTEVFF. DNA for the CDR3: TGCGCCAGCAGCGGCGGGACCGCGAACACTGAAGTTTTCTTT.

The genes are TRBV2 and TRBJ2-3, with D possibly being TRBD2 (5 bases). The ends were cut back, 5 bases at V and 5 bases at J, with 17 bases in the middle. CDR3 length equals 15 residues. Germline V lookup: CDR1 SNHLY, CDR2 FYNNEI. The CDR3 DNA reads TGTGCCAGCAGTTTTACTCGAGGACTCGGAGATACGCAGTATTTT. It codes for CASSFTRGLGDTQYF.

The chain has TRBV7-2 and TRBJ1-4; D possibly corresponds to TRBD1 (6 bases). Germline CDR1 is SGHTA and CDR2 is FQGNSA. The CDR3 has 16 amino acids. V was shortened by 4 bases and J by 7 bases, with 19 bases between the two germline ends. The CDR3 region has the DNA TGTGCCAGCAGCTCCGGGTGGCGGACAGACGGTGAAAAACTGTTTTTT. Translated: CASSSGWRTDGEKLFF.

Here the CDR3 reads CASRGQGAYNEQFF. CDR3 sequence (DNA): TGTGCCAGCAGGGGACAGGGGGCCTACAATGAGCAGTTCTTC. This sequence joins TRBV6-5 and TRBJ2-1, with 11 nucleotides matching TRBD1. The CDR3 is 14 residues long. Germline CDR1 reads MNHEY; CDR2 reads SVGAGI. J gave up 2 bases and V 6 bases, and 0 bases lay outside the gene matches.

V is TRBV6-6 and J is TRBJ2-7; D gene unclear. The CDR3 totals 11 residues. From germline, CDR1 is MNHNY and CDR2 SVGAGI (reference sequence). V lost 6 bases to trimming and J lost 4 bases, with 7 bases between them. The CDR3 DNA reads TGTGCCAGCAGCGGTGCGTACGAGCAGTACTTC. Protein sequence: CASSGAYEQYF.

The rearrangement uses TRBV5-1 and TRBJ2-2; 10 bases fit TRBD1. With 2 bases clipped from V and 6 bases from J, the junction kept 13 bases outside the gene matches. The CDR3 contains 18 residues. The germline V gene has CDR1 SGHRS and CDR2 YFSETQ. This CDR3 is CASSFRQGAAGVPGELFF. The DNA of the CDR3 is TGCGCCAGCAGCTTTCGACAGGGGGCAGCGGGAGTACCCGGGGAGCTGTTTTTT.

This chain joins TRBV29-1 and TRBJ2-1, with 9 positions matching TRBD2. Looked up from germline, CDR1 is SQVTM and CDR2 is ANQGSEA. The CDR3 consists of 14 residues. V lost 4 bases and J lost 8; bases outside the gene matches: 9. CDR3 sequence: CSVVRREGLDEQFF. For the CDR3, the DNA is TGCAGCGTTGTAAGGCGGGAGGGCCTTGATGAGCAGTTCTTC.

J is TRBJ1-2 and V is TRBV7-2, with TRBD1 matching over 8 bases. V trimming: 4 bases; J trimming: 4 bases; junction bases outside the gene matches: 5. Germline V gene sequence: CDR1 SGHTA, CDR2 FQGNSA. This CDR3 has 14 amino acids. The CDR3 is CASSSGTGGYGYTF. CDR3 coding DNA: TGTGCCAGCAGCTCGGGGACAGGAGGCTATGGCTACACCTTC. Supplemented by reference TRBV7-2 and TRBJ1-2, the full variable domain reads GAGVSQSPSNKVTEKGKDVELRCDPISGHTALYWYRQSLGQGLEFLIYFQGNSAPDKSGLPSDRFSAERTGGSVSTLTIQRTQQEDSAVYLCASSSGTGGYGYTFGSGTRLTVV.

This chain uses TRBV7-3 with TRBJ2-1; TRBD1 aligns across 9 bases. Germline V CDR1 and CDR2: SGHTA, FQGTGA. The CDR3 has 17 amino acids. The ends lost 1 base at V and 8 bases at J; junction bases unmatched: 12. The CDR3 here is CASSLIPGTGNMHEQFF. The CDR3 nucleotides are TGTGCCAGCAGCTTAATCCCCGGGACAGGGAATATGCATGAGCAGTTCTTC.

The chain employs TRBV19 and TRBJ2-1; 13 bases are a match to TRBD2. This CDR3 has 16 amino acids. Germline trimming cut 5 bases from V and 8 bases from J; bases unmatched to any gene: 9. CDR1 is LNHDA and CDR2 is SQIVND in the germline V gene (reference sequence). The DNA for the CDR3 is TGTGCCAGTAGTCTTTCAGGGACTAGCGGGATGTATGAGCAGTTCTTC. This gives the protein CASSLSGTSGMYEQFF.

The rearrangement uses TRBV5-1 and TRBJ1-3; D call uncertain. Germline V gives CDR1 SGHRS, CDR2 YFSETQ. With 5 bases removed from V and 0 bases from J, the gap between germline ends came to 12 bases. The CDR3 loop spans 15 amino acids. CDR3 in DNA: TGCGCCAGCAGTACTGATGCCGGCTCTGGAAACACCATATATTTT. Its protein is CASSTDAGSGNTIYF.